Described below is a single T cell receptor (beta chain) sequence and its context. Its antigen is still unknown. Noted treatment: around 19 received Ad26.COV2.S at low or high dose, single or two shots; five or six received placebo; per-sample allocation not given. Specimen acquisition occurred on day 63 following the initial vaccine or placebo injection. Sequenced by immunoSEQ multiplex PCR; TCRdb stores in-frame clones only, minus some. Found here are roughly 300,000 clones, more than 85% of them singletons; the top ten hold around 5%. This entry belongs to a study of Ad26.COV2.S vaccination and SARS-CoV-2 variants. Study as a whole: Doses of Ad26.COV2.S were injected into muscle once or twice, 56 days apart.

Points from the study as a whole: CD8+ and CD4+ T cells specific for spike reportedly responded with substantial breadth after vaccination. Recipients of vaccine and of placebo showed similar breadth of their non-spike TCR repertoires.

Germline V CDR1 and CDR2: LNHDA, SQIVND (reference sequence). V lost 0 bases to trimming and J lost 15 bases, with 9 bases between them. This CDR3 has 11 residues. The sequence was collected from a person aged 18-60 years who received the Ad26.COV2.S COVID-19 vaccine or a placebo. Sequenced material: peripheral blood, taken in a trial of Ad26.COV2.S vaccine versus placebo. The chain is built from TRBV19 and TRBJ2-1; no clear D. The CDR3 DNA reads as TGTGCCAGTAGTATAGATAGCATTATGTTCTTC. Its protein product is CASSIDSIMFF. The whole variable domain, filled in from reference TRBV19 and TRBJ2-1, reads DGGITQSPKYLFRKEGQNVTLSCEQNLNHDAMYWYRQDPGQGLRLIYYSQIVNDFQKGDIAEGYSVSREKKESFPLTVTSAQKNPTAFYLCASSIDSIMFFGPGTRLTVL.